A single sample is the source of the 8 T cell receptor beta chains below, sequenced in a study of T-cell memory formation after mild COVID-19. One entry per CDR3 protein, called by TCRdb with MiXCR from the 5' RACE reads. This table has 410,000 or so distinct CDR3 sequences, less than 25% appearing once. The sample comprised PBMCs or a T cell subset sorted from them (not recorded which). The receptors originated from an adult woman who had mild COVID-19 (a few samples of this study predate the infection). Cell type and time point are not known.

This clonotype was counted a few times. The gene calls are TRBV24-1 and TRBJ2-5; 11 nucleotides align to TRBD1. Germline V gene sequence: CDR1 KGHDR, CDR2 SFDVKD. Trimming cost V 2 bases and J 5 bases; bases outside gene matches: 6. The length of the CDR3 is 16 residues. This chain's CDR3 is CATSDSGQGAGETQYF. The CDR3 DNA sequence: TGTGCCACCAGTGATTCTGGACAGGGGGCAGGGGAGACCCAGTACTTC.

In this sample, this clonotype turned up a few times. The chain employs TRBV3-1 and TRBJ2-1; 7 bases are a match to TRBD2. The CDR3 contains 15 residues. Germline assignment: CDR1 LGHDT and CDR2 YNNKEL (reference sequence). J was trimmed by 6 bases and V by 4 bases; bases with no gene match: 9. The CDR3 region is CASSLPGLPFNEQFF. CDR3 DNA: TGTGCCAGCAGCCTTCCGGGACTACCCTTCAATGAGCAGTTCTTC.

The chain combines TRBV5-6 with TRBJ2-7; 10 nucleotides line up with TRBD2. CDR3 size: 17 residues. V trimming: 0 bases; J trimming: 2 bases; junction bases outside the gene matches: 8. Looked up from germline, CDR1 is SGHDT and CDR2 is YYEEEE. CDR3 in amino acids: CASSLGASSGSTYEQYF. The CDR3 region has the DNA TGTGCCAGCAGCTTGGGTGCCTCTAGCGGGAGCACCTACGAGCAGTACTTC.

The rearrangement joins TRBV6-5 to TRBJ1-2, with D maybe TRBD1 (5 bases). The CDR3 is 13 amino acids. Germline V gene sequence: CDR1 MNHEY, CDR2 SVGAGI. Trimming stripped 7 bases from V and 4 bases from J, with 13 bases between. CDR3 nucleotides: TGTGCCAGCAAGGAGGGGATCGGCTATGGCTACACCTTC. Protein sequence: CASKEGIGYGYTF.

V and J are TRBV20-1 and TRBJ1-1, with D possibly matching TRBD1 (5 bases). The V end was cut by 7 bases, the J end by 2 bases, with 14 bases between. Germline assignment: CDR1 DFQATT and CDR2 SNEGSKA (reference sequence). The CDR3 totals 13 residues. In DNA, the CDR3 is TGCAGTGGAGGGGCCGCGGCTAACACTGAAGCTTTCTTT. Translated, it gives CSGGAAANTEAFF.

This clonotype came up a few times. For the CDR3, the DNA is TGTGCCAGCAGTTACTCGAAGTTCAGTGCCATGGGGTTCTTC. Residues: CASSYSKFSAMGFF. The chain links TRBV6-5 to TRBJ2-1; the D is unclear. V was cut by 0 bases and J by 15 bases, with 18 bases left in between. Looked up from germline, CDR1 is MNHEY and CDR2 is SVGAGI. The CDR3 is 14 residues long.

The chain carries TRBV20-1 and TRBJ2-7; 10 bases line up with TRBD2. The CDR3 spans 16 residues. Looked up from germline, CDR1 is DFQATT and CDR2 is SNEGSKA (reference sequence). V dropped 3 bases and J dropped 3; count of bases not matched to a gene: 11. CDR3 amino acids: CSASSTSGALIYEQYF. The CDR3, as DNA: TGCAGTGCTAGTAGTACTAGCGGGGCCCTCATCTACGAGCAGTACTTC.

This clonotype was observed a handful of times. The J gene is TRBJ2-1, the V gene TRBV7-9, with a tentative D call TRBD2 (5 bases). With 5 bases removed from V and 3 bases from J, the gap between germline ends came to 17 bases. The CDR3 length is 16 residues. Germline values: CDR1 SEHNR, CDR2 FQNEAQ (reference sequence). The CDR3 DNA reads as TGTGCCAGCAGCCCGCCTACGGGGTTTCTCTACAATGAGCAGTTCTTC. Amino acid sequence: CASSPPTGFLYNEQFF.